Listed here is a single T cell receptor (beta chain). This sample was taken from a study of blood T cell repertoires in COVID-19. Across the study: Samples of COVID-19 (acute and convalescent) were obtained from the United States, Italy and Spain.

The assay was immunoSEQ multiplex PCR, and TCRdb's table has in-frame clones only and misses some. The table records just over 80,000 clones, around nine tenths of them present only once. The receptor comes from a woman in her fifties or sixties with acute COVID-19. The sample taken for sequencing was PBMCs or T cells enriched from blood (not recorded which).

The DNA for the CDR3 is TGCAGTGCTCCCGGACAGGGAGGCACCTTC. Residues: CSAPGQGGTF. V is TRBV20-1 and J is TRBJ1-2; TRBD1 matches 8 bases. Germline V gene data show CDR1 as DFQATT and CDR2 as SNEGSKA (reference sequence). V gave up 5 bases and J gave up 13 bases; unmatched junction bases: 6. The CDR3 has 10 residues.